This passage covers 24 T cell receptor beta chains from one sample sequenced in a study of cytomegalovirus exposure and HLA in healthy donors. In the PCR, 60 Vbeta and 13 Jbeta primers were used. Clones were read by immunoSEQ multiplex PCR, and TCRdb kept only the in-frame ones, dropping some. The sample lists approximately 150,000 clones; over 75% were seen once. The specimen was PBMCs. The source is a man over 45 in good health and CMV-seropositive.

The CDR3 reads CASSSLAGHNEQFF. The DNA of the CDR3 is TGTGCCAGCAGTTCACTAGCGGGACACAATGAGCAGTTCTTC. The V gene is TRBV6-4, the J gene TRBJ2-1, with 10 bases aligning to TRBD2. Germline lookup yields CDR1 MRHNA and CDR2 SNTAGT. With 5 bases clipped from V and 5 bases from J, the junction kept 3 bases outside the gene matches. The length of the CDR3 is 14 residues.

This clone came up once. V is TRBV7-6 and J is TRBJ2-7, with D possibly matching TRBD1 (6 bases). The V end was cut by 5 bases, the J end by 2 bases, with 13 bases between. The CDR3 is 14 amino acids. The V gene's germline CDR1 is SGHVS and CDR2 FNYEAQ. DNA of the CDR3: TGTGCCAGCAGCCCCGGGACACCAGCCTACGAGCAGTACTTC. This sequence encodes CASSPGTPAYEQYF.

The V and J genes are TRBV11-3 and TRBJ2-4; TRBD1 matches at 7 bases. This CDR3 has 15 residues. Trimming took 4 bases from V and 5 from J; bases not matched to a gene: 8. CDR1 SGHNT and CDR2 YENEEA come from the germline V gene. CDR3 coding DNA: TGTGCCAGCAGCTCCCTGGGGACAGAAGAAAACATTCAGTACTTC. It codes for CASSSLGTEENIQYF.

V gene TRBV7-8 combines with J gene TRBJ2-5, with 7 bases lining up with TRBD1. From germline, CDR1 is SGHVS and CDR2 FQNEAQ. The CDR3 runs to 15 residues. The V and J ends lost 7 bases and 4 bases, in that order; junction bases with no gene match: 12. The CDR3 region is CASTVPTGPRETQYF. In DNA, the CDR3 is TGTGCCAGCACCGTTCCGACAGGGCCAAGAGAGACCCAGTACTTC. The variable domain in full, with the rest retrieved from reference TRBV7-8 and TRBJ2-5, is GAGVSQSPRYKVAKRGQDVALRCDPISGHVSLFWYQQALGQGPEFLTYFQNEAQLDKSGLPSDRFFAERPEGSVSTLKIQRTQQEDSAVYLCASTVPTGPRETQYFGPGTRLLVL.

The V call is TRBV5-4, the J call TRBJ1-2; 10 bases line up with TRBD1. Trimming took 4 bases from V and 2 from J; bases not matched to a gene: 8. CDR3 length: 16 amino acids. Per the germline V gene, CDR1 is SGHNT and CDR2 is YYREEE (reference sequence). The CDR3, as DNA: TGTGCCAGCAGCCCTGTCCCGGGACAGGGGAACTATGGCTACACCTTC. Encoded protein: CASSPVPGQGNYGYTF.

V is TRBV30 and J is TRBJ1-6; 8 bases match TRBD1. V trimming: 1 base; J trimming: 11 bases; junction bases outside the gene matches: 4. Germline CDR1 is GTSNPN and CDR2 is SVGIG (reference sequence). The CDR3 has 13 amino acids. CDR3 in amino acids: CAWSADRGAPLHF. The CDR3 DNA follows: TGTGCCTGGAGTGCAGACAGGGGTGCACCCCTCCACTTT.

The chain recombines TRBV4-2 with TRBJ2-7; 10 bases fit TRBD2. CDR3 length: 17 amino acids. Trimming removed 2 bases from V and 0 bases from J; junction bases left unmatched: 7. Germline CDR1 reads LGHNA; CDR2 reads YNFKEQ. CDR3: CASSQSASGRNSYEQYF. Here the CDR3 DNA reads TGTGCCAGCAGCCAATCCGCTAGCGGGAGAAACTCCTACGAGCAGTACTTC.

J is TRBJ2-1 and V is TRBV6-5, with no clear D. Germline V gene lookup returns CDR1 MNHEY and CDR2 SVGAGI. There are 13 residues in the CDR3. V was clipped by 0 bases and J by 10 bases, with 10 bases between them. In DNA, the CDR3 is TGTGCCAGCAGTTACTCGAGCAGCAGGGAGCAGTTCTTC. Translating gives CASSYSSSREQFF.

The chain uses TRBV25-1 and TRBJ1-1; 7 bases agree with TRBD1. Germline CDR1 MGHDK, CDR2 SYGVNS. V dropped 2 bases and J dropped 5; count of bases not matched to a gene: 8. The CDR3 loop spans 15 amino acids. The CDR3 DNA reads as TGTGCCAGCAGTGAAGGCGGGACAGTTGGAACTGAAGCTTTCTTT. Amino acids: CASSEGGTVGTEAFF.

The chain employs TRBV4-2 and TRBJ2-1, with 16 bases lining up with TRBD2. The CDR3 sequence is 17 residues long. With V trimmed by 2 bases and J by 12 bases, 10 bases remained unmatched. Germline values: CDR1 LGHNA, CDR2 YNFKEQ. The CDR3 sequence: CASSQPVGTSGGAGQFF. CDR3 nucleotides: TGTGCCAGCAGCCAACCCGTCGGGACTAGCGGGGGGGCTGGGCAGTTCTTC.

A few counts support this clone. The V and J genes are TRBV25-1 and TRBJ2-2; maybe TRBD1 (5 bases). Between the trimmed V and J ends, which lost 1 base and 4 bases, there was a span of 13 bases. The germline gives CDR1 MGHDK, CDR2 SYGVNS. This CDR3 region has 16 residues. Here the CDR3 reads CASSELAGWGTGELFF. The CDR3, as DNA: TGTGCCAGCAGTGAATTGGCAGGGTGGGGCACCGGGGAGCTGTTTTTT.

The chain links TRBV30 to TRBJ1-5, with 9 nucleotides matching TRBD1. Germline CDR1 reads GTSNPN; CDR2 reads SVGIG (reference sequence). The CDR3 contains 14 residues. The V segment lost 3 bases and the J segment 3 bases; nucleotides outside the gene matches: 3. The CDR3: CAWSGTGNNQPQHF. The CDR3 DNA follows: TGTGCCTGGAGCGGGACAGGGAACAATCAGCCCCAGCATTTT.

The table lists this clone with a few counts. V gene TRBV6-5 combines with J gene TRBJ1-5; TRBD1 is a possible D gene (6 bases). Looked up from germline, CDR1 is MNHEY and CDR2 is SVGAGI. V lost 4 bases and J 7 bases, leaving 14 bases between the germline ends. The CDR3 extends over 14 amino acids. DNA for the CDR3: TGTGCCAGCAGTTCCGGGATCAGGGGCCAGCCCCAGCATTTT. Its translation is CASSSGIRGQPQHF.

The CDR3 region has the DNA TGTGCCAGCAGCAGAACTAGTATGGGCGAGCAGTTCTTC. The encoded protein is CASSRTSMGEQFF. The chain couples TRBV21-1 to TRBJ2-1; the table's TRBD2 call for D was not verified on the DNA. TRBV21-1 is a pseudogene locus. The CDR3 runs to 13 residues.

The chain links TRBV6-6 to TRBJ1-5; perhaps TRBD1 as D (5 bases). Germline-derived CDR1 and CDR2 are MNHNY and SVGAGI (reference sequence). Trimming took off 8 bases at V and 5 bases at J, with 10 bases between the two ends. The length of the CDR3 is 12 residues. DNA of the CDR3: TGTGCCAGCCCACGGGGGGATCAGCCCCAGCATTTT. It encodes CASPRGDQPQHF.

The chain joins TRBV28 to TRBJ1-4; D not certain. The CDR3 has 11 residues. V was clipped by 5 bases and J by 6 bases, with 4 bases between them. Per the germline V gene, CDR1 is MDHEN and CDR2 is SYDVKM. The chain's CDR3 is CASSLHEKLFF. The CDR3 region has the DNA TGTGCCAGCAGTCTACATGAAAAACTGTTTTTT. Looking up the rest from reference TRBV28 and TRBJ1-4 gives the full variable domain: DVKVTQSSRYLVKRTGEKVFLECVQDMDHENMFWYRQDPGLGLRLIYFSYDVKMKEKGDIPEGYSVSREKKERFSLILESASTNQTSMYLCASSLHEKLFFGSGTQLSVL.

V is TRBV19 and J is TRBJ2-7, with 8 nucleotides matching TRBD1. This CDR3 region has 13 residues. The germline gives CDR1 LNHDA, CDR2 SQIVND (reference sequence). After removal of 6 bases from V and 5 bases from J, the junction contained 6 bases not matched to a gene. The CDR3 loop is CASRDRVGNEQYF. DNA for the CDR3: TGTGCCAGTAGGGACAGGGTAGGGAACGAGCAGTACTTC.

For the CDR3, the DNA is TGCGCCAGCAGCCAGAACGGACAAGTCACCACAGATACGCAGTATTTT. Translation: CASSQNGQVTTDTQYF. V usage is TRBV5-1 and J usage is TRBJ2-3; D is possibly TRBD1 (5 bases). V lost 4 bases and J 2 bases, leaving 17 bases between the germline ends. The CDR3 is 16 amino acids. Germline lookup yields CDR1 SGHRS and CDR2 YFSETQ.

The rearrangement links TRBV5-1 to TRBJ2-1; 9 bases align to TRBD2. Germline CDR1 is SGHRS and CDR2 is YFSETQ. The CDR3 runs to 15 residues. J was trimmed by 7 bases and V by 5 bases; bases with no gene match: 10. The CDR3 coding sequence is TGCGCCAGCAGGTTAAAGGTGCGGGAGGGAAATGAGCAGTTCTTC. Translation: CASRLKVREGNEQFF.

The CDR3 spells CASSPAGGPHEQYF. The CDR3 coding sequence is TGTGCCAGCAGCCCAGCGGGAGGGCCCCACGAGCAGTACTTC. This chain connects TRBV9 to TRBJ2-7; 10 bases are a match to TRBD2. V shed 4 bases, J shed 5 bases, and the junction held 6 bases outside the gene matches. CDR3 size: 14 residues. CDR1 SGDLS and CDR2 YYNGEE come from the germline V gene.

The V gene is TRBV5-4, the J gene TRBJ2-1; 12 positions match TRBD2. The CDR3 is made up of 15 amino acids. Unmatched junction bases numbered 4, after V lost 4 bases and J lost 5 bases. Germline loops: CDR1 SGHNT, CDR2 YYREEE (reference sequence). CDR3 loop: CASSTGTSGHNEQFF. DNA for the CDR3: TGTGCCAGCAGCACCGGGACTAGCGGGCACAATGAGCAGTTCTTC. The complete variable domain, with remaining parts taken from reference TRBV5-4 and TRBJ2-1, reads ETGVTQSPTHLIKTRGQQVTLRCSSQSGHNTVSWYQQALGQGPQFIFQYYREEENGRGNFPPRFSGLQFPNYSSELNVNALELDDSALYLCASSTGTSGHNEQFFGPGTRLTVL.

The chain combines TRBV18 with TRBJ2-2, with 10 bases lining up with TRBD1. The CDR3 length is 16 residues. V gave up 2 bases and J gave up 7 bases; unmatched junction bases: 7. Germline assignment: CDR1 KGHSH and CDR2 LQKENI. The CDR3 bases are TGTGCCAGCTCACCAACGGACAGGGGGGTCGGCGGGGAGCTGTTTTTT. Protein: CASSPTDRGVGGELFF.

CDR3 DNA sequence: TGTGCCAGCAGTGGGGGCTGGGGCGGCGAGCAGTACTTC. Encoded protein: CASSGGWGGEQYF. The V gene is TRBV6-5, the J gene TRBJ2-7, with a tentative D call TRBD1 (6 bases). CDR1 is MNHEY, CDR2 SVGAGI, per germline. The length of the CDR3 is 13 residues. Deletions cut 5 bases from V and 6 bases from J, with 14 bases between.

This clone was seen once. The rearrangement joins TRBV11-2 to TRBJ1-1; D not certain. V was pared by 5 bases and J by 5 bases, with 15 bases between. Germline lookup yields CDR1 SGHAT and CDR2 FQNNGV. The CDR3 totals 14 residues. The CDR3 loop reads CASSVQRGGTEAFF. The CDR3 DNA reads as TGTGCCAGCAGCGTCCAACGGGGTGGAACTGAAGCTTTCTTT.